A selection of T cell receptor beta chains follows, all from one sample in a study of blood T cell repertoires in COVID-19. Sequencing used immunoSEQ multiplex PCR; TCRdb keeps in-frame clones, though not all of them. The data show 470,000 or so clones, with roughly 85% seen just once and roughly 3.2% held by the top ten. Sequenced sample: peripheral blood. The receptor set was obtained from a human donor in a cohort sampled during active COVID-19. Both conserved end residues are part of each CDR3. The D gene is left open where the match is weak. Clone size appears in some rows only: once, few, many, or a class for an expanded clone.

CDR3nt: TGCAGCGTACCCTCAACCGGGACACGGACTTACGAGCAGTACTTC
CDR3aa: CSVPSTGTRTYEQYF
abundance: NA
d_gene: NA
v_gene: TRBV29-1
j_gene: TRBJ2-7

CDR3nt: TGTGCCAGCAGCCAAAGGAGGGACAGGGTTTCCTGTGGCTACACCTTC
CDR3aa: CASSQRRDRVSCGYTF
abundance: NA
d_gene: TRBD1
v_gene: TRBV4-2
j_gene: TRBJ1-2

CDR3nt: TGTGCCTGGAGTGTACCAGTGACTAGCGCCAATGAGCAGTTCTTC
CDR3aa: CAWSVPVTSANEQFF
abundance: many
d_gene: TRBD2
v_gene: TRBV30
j_gene: TRBJ2-1

CDR3nt: TGTGCCTGGAGTCAACAGGGAAACTATGGCTACACCTTC
CDR3aa: CAWSQQGNYGYTF
abundance: NA
d_gene: NA
v_gene: TRBV30
j_gene: TRBJ1-2

CDR3nt: TGTGCCAGCAGTCGGACAGGGACGGGGGAGCAGTACTTC
CDR3aa: CASSRTGTGEQYF
abundance: NA
d_gene: TRBD1
v_gene: TRBV6-6
j_gene: TRBJ2-7

CDR3nt: TGTGCCAGTAACCGTGAAACAGGGAGGGTAGACACTGAAGCTTTCTTT
CDR3aa: CASNRETGRVDTEAFF
abundance: NA
d_gene: NA
v_gene: TRBV19
j_gene: TRBJ1-1

CDR3nt: TGTGCCATCAGCGGGACAGGGTGGAACACTGAAGCTTTCTTT
CDR3aa: CAISGTGWNTEAFF
abundance: NA
d_gene: TRBD1
v_gene: TRBV10-3
j_gene: TRBJ1-1

CDR3nt: TGTGCCAGCGCCGACAGGGATCCCGGGGAGCTGTTTTTT
CDR3aa: CASADRDPGELFF
abundance: once
d_gene: TRBD1
v_gene: TRBV18
j_gene: TRBJ2-2

CDR3nt: TGTGCCAGCAACTACGGACTAGACGGCACAGATACGCAGTATTTT
CDR3aa: CASNYGLDGTDTQYF
abundance: NA
d_gene: TRBD2
v_gene: TRBV7-9
j_gene: TRBJ2-3

CDR3nt: TGTGCCTGGAGTCCAGCGACTTACTACGAGCAGTACTTC
CDR3aa: CAWSPATYYEQYF
abundance: NA
d_gene: NA
v_gene: TRBV30
j_gene: TRBJ2-7

CDR3nt: TGTGCCAGCAGACCGGACAGCCAAGAGACCCAGTACTTC
CDR3aa: CASRPDSQETQYF
abundance: NA
d_gene: NA
v_gene: TRBV28
j_gene: TRBJ2-5

CDR3nt: TGTGCCAGCAGCGTACTTCAGGGGGCTCAGTATGGCTACACCTTC
CDR3aa: CASSVLQGAQYGYTF
abundance: NA
d_gene: TRBD1
v_gene: TRBV11-2
j_gene: TRBJ1-2

CDR3nt: TGTGCCAGCAGGAGCCCACGACAGCAACATGGAAACACCATATATTTT
CDR3aa: CASRSPRQQHGNTIYF
abundance: NA
d_gene: NA
v_gene: TRBV7-9
j_gene: TRBJ1-3

CDR3nt: TGCGCCAGCAGCTTGGGTCCGACAGAATCCTACGAGCAGTACTTC
CDR3aa: CASSLGPTESYEQYF
abundance: NA
d_gene: NA
v_gene: TRBV5-1
j_gene: TRBJ2-7

CDR3nt: TGCGCCAGCAGCCCACGGACAGGGACTAACAATGAGCAGTTCTTC
CDR3aa: CASSPRTGTNNEQFF
abundance: NA
d_gene: NA
v_gene: TRBV4-1
j_gene: TRBJ2-1

CDR3nt: TGCGCCAGCAGCAACCGGGACAGACAAGAGACCCAGTACTTC
CDR3aa: CASSNRDRQETQYF
abundance: NA
d_gene: TRBD1
v_gene: TRBV5-1
j_gene: TRBJ2-5

CDR3nt: TGTGCCAGTAGTACGGATACAGGGTTTATGTACGAGCAGTACTTC
CDR3aa: CASSTDTGFMYEQYF
abundance: NA
d_gene: NA
v_gene: TRBV19
j_gene: TRBJ2-7

CDR3nt: TGCAGTGCTAGTGGGACTAGCGGGATTAGGCAGTATTTT
CDR3aa: CSASGTSGIRQYF
abundance: many
d_gene: TRBD2
v_gene: TRBV20-1
j_gene: TRBJ2-3

CDR3nt: TGTGCCAGTAGAGTGGACAGGGTGCTCGATGAGCAGTTCTTC
CDR3aa: CASRVDRVLDEQFF
abundance: NA
d_gene: TRBD1
v_gene: TRBV6-5
j_gene: TRBJ2-1